These T cell receptor beta chains were read from a single sample in a study of cytomegalovirus exposure and HLA in healthy donors. The table came from immunoSEQ multiplex PCR; TCRdb's copy has only in-frame clones and leaves some out. The sample has roughly 180,000 clones, approximately 80% seen once; the top ten hold 2.1%. The sequenced sample was PBMCs. These receptors all stem from a woman aged 18-29 years in good health and CMV-seropositive. The CDR3 runs from the conserved cysteine through the conserved F or W. Fields, in order: clone size, D gene, J gene, V gene, CDR3 protein, CDR3 DNA. D genes are given only for firm matches. Not all rows give a size; the values are once, few, many and, for expanded clones, a class.

clone_size: .; d_call: TRBD1; j_call: TRBJ1-6; v_call: TRBV5-4; cdr3_aa: CASSLGTGGNSPLHF; cdr3_nt: TGTGCCAGCAGCTTGGGGACAGGGGGCAATTCACCCCTCCACTTT
clone_size: .; d_call: .; j_call: TRBJ1-2; v_call: TRBV7-9; cdr3_aa: CASSLSASSYGYTF; cdr3_nt: TGTGCCAGCAGCTTAAGCGCCAGCTCCTATGGCTACACCTTC
clone_size: .; d_call: .; j_call: TRBJ1-2; v_call: TRBV7-9; cdr3_aa: CASSPPLEGIYGYTF; cdr3_nt: TGTGCCAGCAGCCCACCCCTGGAGGGAATCTATGGCTACACCTTC
clone_size: .; d_call: .; j_call: TRBJ2-5; v_call: TRBV5-1; cdr3_aa: CASSLKPREVKETQYF; cdr3_nt: TGCGCCAGCAGCCTGAAGCCCAGGGAAGTTAAAGAGACCCAGTACTTC
clone_size: .; d_call: TRBD2; j_call: TRBJ2-1; v_call: TRBV27; cdr3_aa: CASRLAGRAYNEQFF; cdr3_nt: TGTGCCAGCAGGCTAGCGGGCCGCGCCTACAATGAGCAGTTCTTC
clone_size: .; d_call: TRBD1; j_call: TRBJ1-5; v_call: TRBV4-1; cdr3_aa: CASSQEGTGGYNQPQHF; cdr3_nt: TGCGCCAGCAGCCAAGAAGGGACAGGGGGCTACAATCAGCCCCAGCATTTT
clone_size: few; d_call: TRBD2; j_call: TRBJ2-3; v_call: TRBV2; cdr3_aa: CASGAGGLDTQYF; cdr3_nt: TGTGCCAGCGGAGCGGGGGGTCTAGATACGCAGTATTTT
clone_size: once; d_call: .; j_call: TRBJ2-5; v_call: TRBV5-1; cdr3_aa: CASSSLGRQETQYF; cdr3_nt: TGCGCCAGCAGCTCCCTAGGCCGCCAAGAGACCCAGTACTTC
clone_size: .; d_call: .; j_call: TRBJ1-6; v_call: TRBV5-1; cdr3_aa: CASSSTGRDSPLHF; cdr3_nt: TGCGCCAGCAGCTCAACAGGGAGGGATTCACCCCTCCACTTT
clone_size: .; d_call: .; j_call: TRBJ1-2; v_call: TRBV29-1; cdr3_aa: CSVPEQGAYGYTF; cdr3_nt: TGCAGCGTCCCGGAACAAGGGGCCTATGGCTACACCTTC